This TCR beta chain is drawn from a study of radiotherapy plus CTLA-4 blockade in lung cancer (dated by TCRdb to 2016 to 2019). Describing the broader study: Objective responses occurred in approximately 19% of enrolled patients, and about 33% achieved disease control. Overall study outcomes, separate from this receptor: The strongest predictors of response, as reported, were early dynamic changes in blood T cell clones along with a rise in serum interferon-beta after radiation. After treatment with radiotherapy and ipilimumab, TCR clones that came from tumors expanded in the peripheral blood.

This clone was counted a single time. Its recognized antigen is unknown. Per-base qualities were not stored, and no clone one base away is much larger. Focal radiation therapy combined with CTLA-4 blockade (ipilimumab) was tested in patients with chemo-refractory metastatic non-small-cell lung cancer. CDR1 and CDR2 are drawn from the germline V gene: SGHAT, FQNNGV. The CDR3 has 13 amino acids, counting the end cysteine and phenylalanine. Here the CDR3 DNA is all that survives: 39 bases in frame from base 1. V is clipped by 5 bases and J by 4 bases, and the sequence between their germline boundaries is 9 bases long. Receptor libraries were prepared by the immunoSEQ multiplex PCR assay. As stored in TCRdb, this immuneACCESS dataset retains in-frame rearrangements with V and J assigned. A fraction of the clones does not appear; measured against another copy, unresolved V genes explain less than half of the discrepancy, and the remainder lacks a known reason. Across this sample there are tens of thousands of clones, with just over 75% seen only once. Of the sample, 4% is held by the ten largest clones.

The sample in question was peripheral blood, obtained from a patient treated with radiotherapy plus ipilimumab. This TCR was recovered from a human donor with non-small cell lung cancer who had a partial response to radiotherapy plus ipilimumab. This receptor chain uses TRBV11-2 and TRBJ2-1; the D region possibly corresponds to TRBD1 (6 bases align). The CDR3 reads CASSEDRYNEQFF. The nucleotides read TGTGCCAGCAGCGAGGACAGATACAATGAGCAGTTCTTC.